A single sample is the source of the 30 T cell receptor beta chains below, sequenced in a study of blood T cell repertoires in COVID-19. TCRdb's table, derived via immunoSEQ multiplex PCR, lists solely in-frame clones and lacks some. Of 150,000 to 200,000 clones listed, around 82% are singletons. Sample: PBMCs or T cells enriched from blood (not recorded which). Receptors originate from a woman aged 55-69 years with acute COVID-19.

This chain links TRBV15 with TRBJ1-5, with 7 bases lining up with TRBD1. The CDR3 consists of 11 residues. Germline lookup yields CDR1 LNHNV and CDR2 YYDKDF (reference sequence). Trimming at V came to 8 bases and at J to 10 bases, leaving 5 bases not matched to a gene. The CDR3 nucleotides are TGTGCCACCGGACAGGTATATCCCCAGCATTTT. Amino acid sequence: CATGQVYPQHF.

The V and J genes are TRBV13 and TRBJ1-5, with 8 bases lining up with TRBD1. The CDR3 covers 14 residues. Germline CDR1 PRHDT, CDR2 FYEKMQ (reference sequence). J was trimmed by 6 bases and V by 6 bases; bases with no gene match: 7. The CDR3 region has the DNA TGTGCCAGCAGTACACAGGGGGTCGGTCAGCCCCAGCATTTT. It is translated as CASSTQGVGQPQHF.

The chain couples TRBV3-1 (or the pseudogene TRBV3-2) to TRBJ1-2, with 9 bases lining up with TRBD1. Germline V gene data show CDR1 as LGHDT and CDR2 as YNNKEL (reference sequence). The CDR3 runs 15 residues. V lost 3 bases, J lost 6 bases, and 8 bases stayed unmatched. The CDR3 DNA reads as TGTGCCAGCAGCCATCCGGACAGGGGACGAAATGGCTACACCTTC. This gives the protein CASSHPDRGRNGYTF.

The V call is TRBV4-2, the J call TRBJ1-1, with D perhaps TRBD1 (5 bases). The germline V and J ends were trimmed by 0 bases and 5 bases, with 13 bases remaining between them. Germline CDR1 and CDR2: LGHNA and YNFKEQ. The CDR3 length is 15 residues. The CDR3, as DNA: TGTGCCAGCAGCCAAGACTGGAGGGGAAGGACTGAAGCTTTCTTT. It translates to CASSQDWRGRTEAFF.

The count of this clone is one. The rearrangement links TRBV6-2 or TRBV6-3 to TRBJ2-1; 10 bases agree with TRBD2. V trimming: 2 bases; J trimming: 1 base; junction bases outside the gene matches: 5. Germline CDR1 reads MNHEY; CDR2 reads SVGEGT. The CDR3 loop spans 17 amino acids. CDR3 region: CASSYPLLAGSYNEQFF. The CDR3 DNA follows: TGTGCCAGCAGTTACCCCCTACTAGCGGGGTCCTACAATGAGCAGTTCTTC.

The rearrangement links TRBV7-8 to TRBJ2-1; D is possibly TRBD2 (6 bases). Trimming removed 1 base from V and 6 bases from J, with 13 bases in between. Germline assignment: CDR1 SGHVS and CDR2 FQNEAQ. The CDR3 sequence is 15 residues long. CDR3: CASSLGWSGGNEQFF. The CDR3 DNA follows: TGTGCCAGCAGCTTAGGTTGGTCCGGGGGCAATGAGCAGTTCTTC.

V gene TRBV7-2 combines with J gene TRBJ2-2; TRBD1 aligns across 9 bases. V shed 5 bases and J 6 bases; nucleotides not matched to a gene: 13. The CDR3 has 17 amino acids. Germline CDR1 reads SGHTA; CDR2 reads FQGNSA. The CDR3 sequence is CASSQREGTGLAGELFF. CDR3 in DNA: TGTGCCAGCAGCCAGCGAGAGGGGACAGGGTTAGCCGGGGAGCTGTTTTTT.

The chain uses TRBV6-6 and TRBJ2-7; D is perhaps TRBD1 (5 bases). The CDR3 is made up of 14 amino acids. Trimming removed 7 bases from V and 6 bases from J, with 19 bases in between. Germline lookup yields CDR1 MNHNY and CDR2 SVGAGI (reference sequence). CDR3 region: CASTFDSLGREQYF. CDR3 in DNA: TGTGCCAGCACTTTTGACAGCCTTGGCCGCGAGCAGTACTTC.

This rearrangement joins TRBV9 to TRBJ2-3; 8 nucleotides align to TRBD2. Germline V CDR1 and CDR2: SGDLS, YYNGEE. The CDR3 consists of 17 residues. The V segment lost 2 bases and the J segment 3 bases; nucleotides outside the gene matches: 11. CDR3 sequence reads: CASSVSLAGGGTDTQYF. CDR3 coding DNA: TGTGCCAGCAGCGTTTCCTTGGCGGGGGGCGGGACAGATACGCAGTATTTT.

This chain joins TRBV9 and TRBJ1-4, with 7 bases matching TRBD1. With V trimmed by 0 bases and J by 2 bases, 4 bases remained unmatched. This CDR3 spans 16 amino acids. Germline-derived CDR1 and CDR2 are SGDLS and YYNGEE. CDR3 sequence (DNA): TGTGCCAGCAGCGTAGGACAGGGTGCGACTAATGAAAAACTGTTTTTT. Its protein product is CASSVGQGATNEKLFF. Based on the CDR3 plus reference TRBV9 and TRBJ1-4, the full variable domain is DSGVTQTPKHLITATGQRVTLRCSPRSGDLSVYWYQQSLDQGLQFLIQYYNGEERAKGNILERFSAQQFPDLHSELNLSSLELGDSALYFCASSVGQGATNEKLFFGSGTQLSVL.

The chain carries TRBV13 and TRBJ1-1, with D tentatively TRBD1 (5 bases). CDR1 is PRHDT and CDR2 is FYEKMQ in the germline V gene (reference sequence). Between the trimmed V and J ends, which lost 5 bases and 11 bases, there was a span of 27 bases. The CDR3 consists of 16 residues. The CDR3 here is CASSATTVVKLCCAFF. CDR3 bases: TGTGCCAGCAGCGCTACGACAGTGGTGAAATTGTGCTGTGCTTTCTTT.

This chain joins TRBV28 and TRBJ1-2; no clear D. CDR1 MDHEN and CDR2 SYDVKM come from the germline V gene. The CDR3 is 11 amino acids. The V end was cut by 5 bases, the J end by 5 bases, with 6 bases between. CDR3 protein: CASSSYYGYTF. In nucleotides, the CDR3 is TGTGCCAGCAGTAGCTATTATGGCTACACCTTC.

The CDR3, as DNA: TGTGCCAGCAGTGTGGGGGGGGCTCTCGCCACCGGGGAGCTGTTTTTT. It specifies CASSVGGALATGELFF. The chain links TRBV2 to TRBJ2-2, with D possibly being TRBD2 (7 bases). Germline CDR1 reads SNHLY; CDR2 reads FYNNEI. The V end lost 4 bases, the J end lost 4 bases, and 16 bases lay between the germline ends. There are 16 residues in the CDR3.

The V and J genes are TRBV29-1 and TRBJ2-5; 7 nucleotides match TRBD1. The CDR3 contains 12 residues. The germline gives CDR1 SQVTM, CDR2 ANQGSEA. V was clipped by 4 bases and J by 7 bases; unmatched bases: 6. Here the CDR3 reads CSVGQGEATQYF. CDR3 bases: TGCAGCGTTGGGCAGGGGGAAGCGACCCAGTACTTC. Supplemented by reference TRBV29-1 and TRBJ2-5, the full variable domain reads SAVISQKPSRDICQRGTSLTIQCQVDSQVTMMFWYRQQPGQSLTLIATANQGSEATYESGFVIDKFPISRPNLTFSTLTVSNMSPEDSSIYLCSVGQGEATQYFGPGTRLLVL.

This rearrangement joins TRBV11-2 to TRBJ2-1; 8 bases map to TRBD2. CDR3 length: 17 residues. Looked up from germline, CDR1 is SGHAT and CDR2 is FQNNGV. Losses at the gene ends were 5 bases for V and 0 bases for J; bases not matched to a gene: 9. CDR3: CASSALAGFSSYNEQFF. DNA for the CDR3: TGTGCCAGCAGCGCGCTAGCGGGCTTCAGCTCCTACAATGAGCAGTTCTTC.

V and J are TRBV7-9 and TRBJ2-4; TRBD1 matches 8 bases. The CDR3 length is 13 residues. Germline V gene data show CDR1 as SEHNR and CDR2 as FQNEAQ (reference sequence). J was trimmed by 9 bases and V by 5 bases; bases with no gene match: 6. CDR3 sequence: CASSPGTGGIQYF. In DNA, the CDR3 is TGTGCCAGCAGCCCAGGGACAGGTGGCATTCAGTACTTC. The full variable domain, with the rest looked up from reference TRBV7-9 and TRBJ2-4, is DTGVSQNPRHKITKRGQNVTFRCDPISEHNRLYWYRQTLGQGPEFLTYFQNEAQLEKSRLLSDRFSAERPKGSFSTLEIQRTEQGDSAMYLCASSPGTGGIQYFGAGTRLSVL.

The chain employs TRBV7-8 and TRBJ2-7; the match to TRBD2 covers 12 bases. With V trimmed by 3 bases and J by 6 bases, 6 bases remained unmatched. The germline V gene encodes CDR1 SGHVS and CDR2 FQNEAQ. The CDR3 covers 15 residues. The CDR3 spells CASSLRLAGVGEQYF. The CDR3 DNA is TGTGCCAGCAGCTTGAGACTAGCGGGAGTCGGCGAGCAGTACTTC. Using reference TRBV7-8 and TRBJ2-7 for the parts outside the CDR3, the full variable domain is GAGVSQSPRYKVAKRGQDVALRCDPISGHVSLFWYQQALGQGPEFLTYFQNEAQLDKSGLPSDRFFAERPEGSVSTLKIQRTQQEDSAVYLCASSLRLAGVGEQYFGPGTRLTVT.

This chain uses TRBV11-2 with TRBJ2-1; D is possibly TRBD1 (7 bases). Germline CDR1 reads SGHAT; CDR2 reads FQNNGV. The ends were cut back, 5 bases at V and 0 bases at J, with 23 bases in the middle. This CDR3 contains 19 residues. In DNA form, the CDR3 reads TGTGCCAGCAGCCCCTGGGGGGCCGGGACAGTCAGCTCCTACAATGAGCAGTTCTTC. As protein: CASSPWGAGTVSSYNEQFF.

The chain couples TRBV9 to TRBJ2-1, with D possibly being TRBD2 (6 bases). Trimming cost V 2 bases and J 3 bases, with 15 bases left between them. Germline V lookup: CDR1 SGDLS, CDR2 YYNGEE. CDR3 length equals 16 residues. The CDR3 DNA reads as TGTGCCAGCAGCGTGTCCGGGACTGGGAACTACAATGAGCAGTTCTTC. Its translation is CASSVSGTGNYNEQFF.

In its sample, this clone was seen a few times. The J gene is TRBJ1-6, the V gene TRBV4-3; D is unclear. Per germline, CDR1 LGHNA and CDR2 YSLEER. The CDR3 extends over 16 amino acids. Trimming took 1 base from V and 9 from J, leaving 16 bases between them. The CDR3 DNA reads TGCGCCAGCAGCCAAGGGTGGGAGGCCACGAGTTCACCCCTCCACTTT. Amino acids: CASSQGWEATSSPLHF.

This rearrangement joins TRBV2 to TRBJ2-3; the match to TRBD2 covers 9 bases. V trimming: 5 bases; J trimming: 2 bases; junction bases outside the gene matches: 5. Per the germline V gene, CDR1 is SNHLY and CDR2 is FYNNEI. The CDR3 sequence is 15 residues long. CDR3 in DNA: TGTGCCAGCAGTTTAGCGGGGGCCAACACAGATACGCAGTATTTT. Translated: CASSLAGANTDTQYF.

The chain has TRBV2 and TRBJ2-7; 12 bases fit TRBD1. V lost 7 bases and J lost 5; bases outside the gene matches: 9. The CDR3 length is 15 residues. Germline CDR1 reads SNHLY; CDR2 reads FYNNEI. CDR3: CASTRTGTGGDEQYF. The CDR3 DNA reads TGTGCCAGCACAAGGACCGGGACAGGGGGCGACGAGCAGTACTTC.

CDR3 DNA sequence: TGTGCCATCAGAGAGGCCCCGGATAATTCACCCCTCCACTTT. Translated, it gives CAIREAPDNSPLHF. This chain links TRBV10-3 with TRBJ1-6; D gene ambiguous. From germline, CDR1 is ENHRY and CDR2 SYGVKD. V was pared by 6 bases and J by 5 bases, with 11 bases between. This CDR3 region has 14 residues.

This clone was seen just once. This CDR3 is also generated by other DNA sequences in the sample. The chain has TRBV3-1 (or the pseudogene TRBV3-2) and TRBJ1-6; tentatively, D is TRBD1 (5 bases). Germline CDR1 LGHDT, CDR2 YNNKEL (reference sequence). V was trimmed by 0 bases and J by 10 bases, leaving 7 bases between them. The CDR3 is 13 residues long. This CDR3 reads CASSQDRGSPLHF. CDR3 in DNA: TGTGCCAGCAGCCAAGATCGGGGGTCACCCCTCCACTTT.

This clone was seen a handful of times. The chain carries TRBV4-3 and TRBJ1-2; maybe TRBD1 (5 bases). This CDR3 is built from 14 residues. Germline V lookup: CDR1 LGHNA, CDR2 YSLEER. Trimming stripped 0 bases from V and 8 bases from J, with 13 bases between. CDR3 residues: CASSQERQPGGYTF. CDR3 DNA: TGCGCCAGCAGCCAAGAAAGACAGCCTGGGGGCTACACCTTC.

The chain has TRBV5-1 and TRBJ2-1, with TRBD2 identical over 10 bases. Looked up from germline, CDR1 is SGHRS and CDR2 is YFSETQ. The CDR3 is 19 amino acids. V was pared by 4 bases and J by 1 base, with 14 bases of the junction left unmatched. The CDR3 DNA follows: TGCGCCAGCAGCCCGGGGAGGGTAGCGGGAGGTGGGTCCTACAATGAGCAGTTCTTC. Protein sequence: CASSPGRVAGGGSYNEQFF.

This rearrangement joins TRBV6-5 to TRBJ2-7, with 11 bases fitting TRBD2. The CDR3 loop spans 15 amino acids. Germline V gives CDR1 MNHEY, CDR2 SVGAGI. V gave up 7 bases and J gave up 3 bases; unmatched junction bases: 8. The CDR3 sequence is CASTKGTSGGYEQYF. DNA of the CDR3: TGTGCCAGCACCAAGGGTACTAGCGGGGGCTACGAGCAGTACTTC.

This clone was picked up a small number of times. The chain joins TRBV4-2 to TRBJ1-3; unclear D gene. Germline CDR1 and CDR2: LGHNA and YNFKEQ. This CDR3 comprises 17 residues. Between the trimmed V and J ends, which lost 1 base and 0 bases, there was a span of 13 bases. The CDR3 protein is CASSQGTGSLSGNTIYF. CDR3 DNA: TGTGCCAGCAGCCAAGGGACGGGGAGCCTCTCTGGAAACACCATATATTTT.

The rearrangement links TRBV4-2 to TRBJ2-5; D is perhaps TRBD2 (6 bases). CDR1 is LGHNA, CDR2 YNFKEQ, per germline. The CDR3 runs 13 residues. Trimming left V 4 bases short and J 5 bases short, with 11 bases between. CDR3 nucleotide sequence: TGTGCCAGCAGCCCGGGACTCCATGAGACCCAGTACTTC. Translating gives CASSPGLHETQYF.

The chain employs TRBV5-6 and TRBJ1-3; 8 bases agree with TRBD1. Germline V gives CDR1 SGHDT, CDR2 YYEEEE. CDR3 size: 16 residues. V gave up 0 bases and J gave up 3 bases; unmatched junction bases: 5. CDR3 nucleotide sequence: TGTGCCAGCAGCTTGGTGTCAGGGGGCCATGGAAACACCATATATTTT. It specifies CASSLVSGGHGNTIYF.